These 10 T cell receptor beta chains were sequenced from one sample in a study of cytomegalovirus exposure and HLA in healthy donors. Clones were sequenced by immunoSEQ multiplex PCR, and TCRdb holds only the in-frame ones, with some missing. The sample carries 50,000 to 65,000 clones, approximately 89% recorded once. The sample taken for sequencing was PBMCs. The receptors derive from a woman between 18 and 30 years old in good health and CMV-seropositive.

This clone has a handful of counts. The chain carries TRBV15 and TRBJ1-1; TRBD1 agrees at 7 bases. Trimming took 0 bases from V and 10 from J; bases not matched to a gene: 11. This CDR3 spans 15 amino acids. Per germline, CDR1 LNHNV and CDR2 YYDKDF (reference sequence). CDR3 region: CATSRDPVSGTVAFF. The CDR3 DNA reads as TGTGCCACCAGCAGAGATCCTGTGTCCGGGACAGTAGCTTTCTTT.

The rearrangement uses TRBV5-6 and TRBJ2-3, with 7 bases aligning to TRBD1. The CDR3 has 15 residues. V lost 5 bases and J lost 2; bases outside the gene matches: 8. Germline-derived CDR1 and CDR2 are SGHDT and YYEEEE. The CDR3, as DNA: TGTGCCAGCAGTGAGACGGGACAGATCACAGATACGCAGTATTTT. It specifies CASSETGQITDTQYF.

This clone was detected only a few times. Here the CDR3 reads CASSLSSEFSPLHF. The CDR3 DNA sequence: TGTGCCAGCAGTTTATCCTCAGAATTTTCACCCCTCCACTTT. This rearrangement joins TRBV27 to TRBJ1-6; no reliable D call. The V end lost 0 bases, the J end lost 9 bases, and 9 bases lay between the germline ends. CDR1 and CDR2 from the germline V gene are MNHEY and SMNVEV (reference sequence). The CDR3 has 14 residues.

This chain uses TRBV5-4 with TRBJ1-2, with D maybe TRBD1 (6 bases). Trimming took off 7 bases at V and 6 bases at J, with 16 bases between the two ends. Looked up from germline, CDR1 is SGHNT and CDR2 is YYREEE (reference sequence). The CDR3 has 13 amino acids. In nucleotides, the CDR3 is TGTGCCAGCTCCACCAGGGGACCCAATGGCTACACCTTC. Translating it yields CASSTRGPNGYTF.

This chain connects TRBV18 to TRBJ1-2; 7 nucleotides match TRBD1. Germline assignment: CDR1 KGHSH and CDR2 LQKENI. CDR3 length equals 14 residues. The V segment lost 2 bases and the J segment 5 bases; nucleotides outside the gene matches: 5. The CDR3 here is CASSPGDSKYGYTF. The CDR3 nucleotides read TGTGCCAGCTCACCAGGGGACAGCAAGTATGGCTACACCTTC.

This clone was counted a single time. The J gene is TRBJ1-5, the V gene TRBV4-2; the D gene is possibly TRBD1 (5 bases). Germline V gene sequence: CDR1 LGHNA, CDR2 YNFKEQ. Trimming took off 0 bases at V and 6 bases at J, with 12 bases between the two ends. This CDR3 comprises 15 residues. The CDR3 DNA follows: TGTGCCAGCAGCCAAGATGGGGCAGGGCTTCAGCCCCAGCATTTT. Translated, it gives CASSQDGAGLQPQHF.

The chain joins TRBV15 to TRBJ1-1, with 11 bases identical to TRBD1. Losses at the gene ends were 2 bases for V and 13 bases for J; bases not matched to a gene: 3. The length of the CDR3 is 12 residues. Germline V gene sequence: CDR1 LNHNV, CDR2 YYDKDF (reference sequence). The CDR3 DNA reads TGTGCCACCAGCAGAATGGGACAGGGGGATTTCTTT. This translates into CATSRMGQGDFF.

This chain links TRBV28 with TRBJ1-2, with 9 bases that match TRBD1. V lost 8 bases, J lost 0 bases, and 7 bases stayed unmatched. In germline, CDR1 is MDHEN, CDR2 SYDVKM. This CDR3 has 15 amino acids. CDR3 region: CASDGTGRSNYGYTF. The CDR3 region has the DNA TGTGCCAGCGACGGGACAGGGCGATCTAACTATGGCTACACCTTC.

This chain uses TRBV25-1 with TRBJ1-2; D call uncertain. The CDR3 has 14 residues. Germline V lookup: CDR1 MGHDK, CDR2 SYGVNS. V lost 0 bases to trimming and J lost 3 bases, with 8 bases between them. The CDR3 region is CASSEYKGDYGYTF. The CDR3, as DNA: TGTGCCAGCAGTGAATATAAGGGAGACTATGGCTACACCTTC.

A single count supports this clone. This chain joins TRBV25-1 and TRBJ2-7; D remains unclear. Trimming pared 0 bases from V and 1 base from J, leaving 10 bases between. The germline V gene encodes CDR1 MGHDK and CDR2 SYGVNS. CDR3 length: 15 amino acids. The CDR3 loop is CASSEYPGGSYEQYF. Written as DNA, the CDR3 is TGTGCCAGCAGTGAATATCCGGGTGGATCCTACGAGCAGTACTTC.